This T cell receptor (beta chain) came from a study of T cell responses to AZD1222 COVID-19 vaccine (dated by TCRdb to the early 2020s). Context from the whole study: AZD1222 recipients with second doses at about 4 weeks or about 12 weeks were pooled, because spike-specific TCR depth and breadth did not differ between schedules. TCR sequencing covered 233 trial participants: 200 to 210 given two doses of AZD1222 and about 26 given two doses of MenACWY control vaccine. Enrollment into the trials was organized by age into subgroups of 18-55, 56-69 and 70-plus years, and those subgroups contained about 160, 30 and 59 TCR-sequenced participants, respectively. The paper's findings and limits, for the study overall: After two AZD1222 doses, both the breadth and the depth of spike-specific TCRs were significantly higher than at day 0 and than in MenACWY recipients. CD4 TCRs associated with the vaccine covered the entire spike protein, and the dominant responses were in regions 160-218 and 743-854. Conclusions about previously exposed vaccinees were limited because only six AZD1222 recipients were SARS-CoV-2 seropositive at baseline. The 56-69-year group was small, and its depth increase did not reach significance, likely because of low power. Participants were mostly white British and included more females than males, and it was suggested by the authors that clonal diversity may have been underestimated. Epitopes outside the regions mutated in the B.1.351 and B.1.1.7 variants were reportedly recognized by nearly half of the unique spike-specific TCRs. No day 14 peak-response samples were available, so repertoires were characterized only after the peak T cell response.

The CDR3 regions of human TCRbeta chains were subjected to immunosequencing. Regarding the original processing steps: Repertoire TCRs were checked for matches against a reference library of SARS-CoV-2-specific TCRs that had been generated using the MIRA antigen-specificity platform. Breadth was defined as the fraction of unique TCRs that were SARS-CoV-2-associated. Depth was defined as the fraction of total T cells that were SARS-CoV-2-associated. Each spike-specific TCR was assigned to its reactive spike region and to a CD4 or CD8 class using the MIRA data. Log10-transformed breadth and depth values were compared by one-way ANOVA with Sidak's multiple comparisons tests. TCRdb's version of the immuneACCESS table is confined to in-frame rearrangements and falls short of the full clone set. An unresolved V gene accounts for under half of the shortfall where checked; the remainder is of unknown origin. The DNA gave D and trimming, while V, J and clone size come from that table. Recorded for this sample are approximately 130,000 clones; roughly nine tenths of them occurred a single time. The ten largest make up 1.5% to 2% of the sample.

The meaning of the sample's time point label: baseline before first vaccination. Vaccinee samples came from UK trials COV001 and COV002, including a single-blind randomized controlled phase 2/3 trial of AZD1222 (ChAdOx1 nCoV-19) in healthy adults. For TCRbeta chain sequencing, PBMC samples were collected from trial participants at day 0 and at day 28 after the second dose. A note on this clone: It has no known antigen specificity. Qualities for individual bases were not recorded, and no much larger clone is one base off.

The receptor comes from an adult in good health. Sequenced material: peripheral blood, taken on day 0 of AZD1222 vaccination.

The CDR3 reads as follows: CASSLGGRLNEKLFF. The nucleotide sequence reads TGTGCCAGCAGCTTAGGAGGCAGGCTTAATGAAAAACTGTTTTTT. The rearranged chain carries TRBV7-2 and TRBJ1-4, with the D gene too uncertain to name. Via the germline V gene, CDR1 is SGHTA and CDR2 FQGNSA. The V end loses 1 base and the J end loses 4 bases, and a stretch of 10 bases separates them. Including cysteine and phenylalanine, the CDR3 has 15 amino acids. The retained sequence is limited to the CDR3, 45 bases, with the frame set at the first base.